This T cell receptor beta chain was found in a study of Graves' ophthalmopathy and Graves' hyperthyroidism. This CDR3 is built from 18 residues. V shed 5 bases and J shed 3 bases, with 20 bases lying between them. The V gene's germline CDR1 is SEHNR and CDR2 FQNEAQ (reference sequence). Certain patients, namely those with other autoimmune diseases, uncontrolled infections, pregnancy or lactation, were excluded. Using RNA transcripts, the TCR beta CDR3 regions were amplified. First-round RT-PCR employed HTBI primers, with a second-round multiplex PCR after it. TCRdb called the multiplex PCR reads again in MiXCR, with one record for every CDR3 protein. The repertoire consists of about 600,000 distinct CDR3 sequences, with less than 45% occurring once and the leading ten covering 3.5% to 5%.

The TCR sequence derives from an adult man with Graves' hyperthyroidism. Source material: peripheral blood or thyroid tissue (not recorded which). This rearrangement joins TRBV7-9 to TRBJ1-6, with D perhaps matching TRBD1 (5 bases). The CDR3 reads CASSQALPGPNYNSPLHF. The CDR3 DNA reads TGTGCCAGCAGCCAAGCTTTGCCGGGACCGAACTATAATTCACCCCTCCACTTT.